Listed below are T cell receptor beta chains from one sample, sequenced in a study of blood T cells in healthy people across ages. TCRdb reprocessed the 5' RACE reads via MiXCR and lists one record per CDR3 protein. The sample holds about 1.4 million distinct CDR3 sequences, around 55% seen once. What was sequenced was blood. The receptors here all came from a man younger than 35 in good health. Each CDR3 is given with its conserved first and last residue. D genes are given only for firm matches.

NA	TRBV14	TRBJ1-1	CASSQDFQGRTEAFF	TGTGCCAGCAGCCAAGATTTTCAGGGTCGAACTGAAGCTTTCTTT
NA	TRBV3-1	TRBJ1-6	CASSPAGTGSPLHF	TGTGCCAGCAGCCCTGCGGGGACTGGCTCACCCCTCCACTTT
TRBD1	TRBV7-2	TRBJ2-7	CVSSPVPQGGSYEQYF	TGTGTCAGCAGCCCGGTACCACAGGGGGGATCCTACGAGCAGTACTTC
NA	TRBV29-1	TRBJ2-6	CSVRIPDGANVLTF	TGCAGCGTTAGAATCCCAGATGGGGCCAACGTCCTGACTTTC
NA	TRBV4-1	TRBJ2-5	CASGIGETQYF	TGCGCCAGCGGAATCGGAGAGACCCAGTACTTC
NA	TRBV13	TRBJ1-1	CASSYPTTSHQGRAEAFF	TGTGCCAGCAGCTACCCAACTACGTCACATCAGGGGAGGGCTGAAGCTTTCTTT
NA	TRBV25-1	TRBJ1-2	CASSEWGSYTF	TGTGCCAGCAGTGAATGGGGCAGCTACACCTTC
TRBD1	TRBV7-2	TRBJ2-3	CASSPPEQGTDTQYF	TGTGCCAGCAGTCCCCCGGAACAGGGGACAGATACGCAGTATTTT
NA	TRBV6-2/TRBV6-3	TRBJ2-3	CASSYSGTRGTDTQYF	TGTGCCAGCAGTTACTCGGGGACAAGAGGAACAGATACGCAGTATTTT
NA	TRBV28	TRBJ2-7	CASTQHGGPSYEQYF	TGTGCCAGCACCCAACACGGGGGGCCCTCCTACGAGCAGTACTTC
NA	TRBV5-6	TRBJ2-7	CASSLVTARGGEMSSYEQYF	TGTGCCAGCAGCTTGGTGACGGCTCGGGGCGGCGAGATGAGCTCCTACGAGCAGTACTTC
NA	TRBV27	TRBJ2-5	CASSTTPDRSIETQYF	TGTGCCAGCAGCACGACCCCAGACAGATCGATAGAGACCCAGTACTTC